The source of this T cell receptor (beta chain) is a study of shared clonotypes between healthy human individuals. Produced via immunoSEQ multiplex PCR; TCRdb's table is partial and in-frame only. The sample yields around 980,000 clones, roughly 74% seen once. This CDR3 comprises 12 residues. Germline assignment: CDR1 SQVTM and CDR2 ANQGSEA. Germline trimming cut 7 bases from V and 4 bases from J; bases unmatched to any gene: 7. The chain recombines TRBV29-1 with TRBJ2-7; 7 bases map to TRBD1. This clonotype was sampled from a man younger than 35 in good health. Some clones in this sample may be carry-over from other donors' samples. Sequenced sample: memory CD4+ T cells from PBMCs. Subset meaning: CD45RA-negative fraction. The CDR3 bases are TGCAGCGGAGGGACAGAAGCTTACGAGCAGTACTTC. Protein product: CSGGTEAYEQYF.